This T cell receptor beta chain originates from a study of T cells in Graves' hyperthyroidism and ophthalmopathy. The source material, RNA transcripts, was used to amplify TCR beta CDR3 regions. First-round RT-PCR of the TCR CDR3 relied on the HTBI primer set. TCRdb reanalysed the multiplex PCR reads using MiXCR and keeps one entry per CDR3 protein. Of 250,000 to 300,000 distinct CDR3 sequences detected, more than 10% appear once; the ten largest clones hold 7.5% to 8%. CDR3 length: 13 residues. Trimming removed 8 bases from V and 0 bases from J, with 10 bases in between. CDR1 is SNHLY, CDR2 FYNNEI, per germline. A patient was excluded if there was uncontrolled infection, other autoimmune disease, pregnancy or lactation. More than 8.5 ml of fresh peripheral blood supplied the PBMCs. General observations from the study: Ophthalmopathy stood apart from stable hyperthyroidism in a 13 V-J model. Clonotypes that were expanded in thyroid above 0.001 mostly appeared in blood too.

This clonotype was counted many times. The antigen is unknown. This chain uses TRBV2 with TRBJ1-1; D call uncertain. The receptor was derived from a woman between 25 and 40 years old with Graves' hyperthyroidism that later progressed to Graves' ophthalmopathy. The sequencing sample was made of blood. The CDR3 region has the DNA TGTGCCAGCCACGCGGGGATGAACACTGAAGCTTTCTTT. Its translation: CASHAGMNTEAFF.